These 25 T cell receptor beta chains came from one sample sequenced in a study of blood T cell repertoires in COVID-19. This table comes from immunoSEQ multiplex PCR, and its TCRdb copy is limited to in-frame clones, with some not included. The sample lists roughly 130,000 clones, around 80% occurring once. The sequencing sample was made of peripheral blood. The receptors were sampled from a man aged 65 to 79 with acute or convalescent COVID-19.

V and J are TRBV19 and TRBJ1-1; D gene uncertain. CDR1 is LNHDA, CDR2 SQIVND, per germline (reference sequence). Trimming took 5 bases from V and 0 from J, leaving 10 bases between them. The CDR3 loop spans 14 amino acids. CDR3 nucleotides: TGTGCCAGTAGTGGCGGGATACTGAACACTGAAGCTTTCTTT. Encoded protein: CASSGGILNTEAFF.

The chain couples TRBV7-9 to TRBJ2-2, with 7 nucleotides matching TRBD1. In germline, CDR1 is SEHNR, CDR2 FQNEAQ (reference sequence). The CDR3 is 14 amino acids. The J segment lost 2 bases and the V segment lost 7 bases, leaving 4 bases of the junction unmatched. The CDR3 sequence is CASKGTENTGELFF. Here the CDR3 DNA reads TGTGCCAGCAAAGGGACAGAAAACACCGGGGAGCTGTTTTTT.

The V call is TRBV6-5, the J call TRBJ1-1; possibly TRBD1 for D (6 bases). The V end lost 4 bases, the J end lost 4 bases, and 10 bases lay between the germline ends. Germline loops: CDR1 MNHEY, CDR2 SVGAGI. This CDR3 comprises 13 residues. CDR3 coding DNA: TGTGCCAGCAGTTTGCGAGGGGGCACTGAAGCTTTCTTT. It encodes CASSLRGGTEAFF.

The chain couples TRBV28 to TRBJ2-3, with TRBD1 matching 10 bases. The CDR3 runs 14 residues. Trimming cost V 11 bases and J 5 bases; bases outside gene matches: 10. Germline loops: CDR1 MDHEN, CDR2 SYDVKM. The CDR3 region has the DNA TGTGCCGGCTCCGGACAGGGGGAGGTAGATACGCAGTATTTT. Protein: CAGSGQGEVDTQYF.

This chain joins TRBV5-4 and TRBJ2-3; the D gene is possibly TRBD2 (6 bases). The CDR3 loop spans 15 amino acids. Between the trimmed V and J ends, which lost 4 bases and 1 base, there was a span of 13 bases. Germline-derived CDR1 and CDR2 are SGHNT and YYREEE (reference sequence). The CDR3 sequence is CASSGGLPGTDTQYF. The DNA for the CDR3 is TGTGCCAGCAGCGGGGGACTCCCAGGCACAGATACGCAGTATTTT.

The chain links TRBV19 to TRBJ1-3, with unresolved D. The V gene lost 8 bases and the J gene lost 3 bases, with 11 bases spanning the gap. This CDR3 spans 13 amino acids. Germline V gene data show CDR1 as LNHDA and CDR2 as SQIVND (reference sequence). The CDR3 is CASPMAFGNTIYF. The CDR3 nucleotides are TGTGCCAGTCCCATGGCTTTTGGAAACACCATATATTTT.

The table lists this clone with a few counts. The V call is TRBV2, the J call TRBJ1-4, with TRBD1 identical over 7 bases. Germline lookup yields CDR1 SNHLY and CDR2 FYNNEI. CDR3 length equals 15 residues. With V trimmed by 4 bases and J by 8 bases, 10 bases remained unmatched. Written as DNA, the CDR3 is TGTGCCAGCAGTGCCGAGAGGGGGCTGGGGGAAAAACTGTTTTTT. The encoded protein is CASSAERGLGEKLFF.

The V call is TRBV10-3, the J call TRBJ1-2; D unresolved. The CDR3 spans 13 residues. Germline CDR1 is ENHRY and CDR2 is SYGVKD. Trimming stripped 2 bases from V and 0 bases from J, with 4 bases between. CDR3 coding DNA: TGTGCCATCAGTGAGGCTACTAACTATGGCTACACCTTC. Translating gives CAISEATNYGYTF.

The rearrangement uses TRBV9 and TRBJ1-1; unclear D gene. V lost 0 bases and J lost 0, with 6 bases in between. The CDR3 spans 14 residues. Germline assignment: CDR1 SGDLS and CDR2 YYNGEE. The CDR3 loop is CASSVGAVNTEAFF. Here the CDR3 DNA reads TGTGCCAGCAGCGTAGGGGCAGTGAACACTGAAGCTTTCTTT.

This clone came up a few times. CDR3 loop: CATSRGLRTSGGYEQFF. Here the CDR3 DNA reads TGTGCCACCAGCAGAGGACTTCGGACTAGCGGTGGGTATGAGCAGTTCTTC. The chain links TRBV15 to TRBJ2-1; 10 bases line up with TRBD2. V was pared by 1 base and J by 8 bases, with 11 bases of the junction left unmatched. This CDR3 has 17 residues. From germline, CDR1 is LNHNV and CDR2 YYDKDF (reference sequence).

The chain joins TRBV2 to TRBJ1-5; 8 positions agree with TRBD1. The germline gives CDR1 SNHLY, CDR2 FYNNEI. Unmatched junction bases numbered 7, after V lost 7 bases and J lost 5 bases. The CDR3 is 14 amino acids. The CDR3, as DNA: TGTGCCAGCACAGAACAGGGGGGGTATCAGCCCCAGCATTTT. Amino acids: CASTEQGGYQPQHF.

This chain uses TRBV5-4 with TRBJ2-7; D is possibly TRBD1 (5 bases). This CDR3 region has 13 residues. Trimming removed 4 bases from V and 3 bases from J, with 11 bases in between. Per the germline V gene, CDR1 is SGHNT and CDR2 is YYREEE (reference sequence). The CDR3 reads CASSNIQGYEQYF. CDR3 bases: TGTGCCAGCAGCAACATTCAGGGCTACGAGCAGTACTTC.

This clone was seen once. CDR3 amino acids: CASSLSQGNTGELFF. CDR3 bases: TGCGCCAGCAGCTTGTCACAGGGGAACACCGGGGAGCTGTTTTTT. V is TRBV5-1 and J is TRBJ2-2, with D tentatively TRBD1 (6 bases). In germline, CDR1 is SGHRS, CDR2 YFSETQ. Trimming shortened V by 1 base and J by 1 base, and 8 bases separated the two germline ends. The CDR3 consists of 15 residues.

The J gene is TRBJ1-1, the V gene TRBV2; D is uncertain. Trimming removed 6 bases at V and 1 base at J, with 9 bases between. This CDR3 spans 13 amino acids. Germline values: CDR1 SNHLY, CDR2 FYNNEI. CDR3 nucleotide sequence: TGTGCCAGCAGGAGACGGGAGAACACTGAAGCTTTCTTT. It translates to CASRRRENTEAFF.

This rearrangement joins TRBV9 to TRBJ2-3; 9 positions agree with TRBD2. Germline CDR1 is SGDLS and CDR2 is YYNGEE. V was clipped by 4 bases and J by 4 bases; unmatched bases: 7. This CDR3 comprises 15 residues. The CDR3 here is CASSPRGGVADTQYF. The CDR3 DNA is TGTGCCAGCAGCCCCCGCGGGGGGGTGGCAGATACGCAGTATTTT.

The chain couples TRBV2 to TRBJ1-1; D gene ambiguous. The CDR3 contains 11 residues. V was trimmed by 5 bases and J by 7 bases, leaving 8 bases between them. The V gene's germline CDR1 is SNHLY and CDR2 FYNNEI. CDR3 nucleotide sequence: TGTGCCAGCAGTCCCAGGATTGAAGCTTTCTTT. It specifies CASSPRIEAFF.

The chain has TRBV5-6 and TRBJ2-3; 15 nucleotides align to TRBD2. Germline V gene sequence: CDR1 SGHDT, CDR2 YYEEEE. Trimming at V came to 5 bases and at J to 2 bases, leaving 6 bases not matched to a gene. The CDR3 length is 17 residues. CDR3 sequence reads: CASRRTSGGGSTDTQYF. For the CDR3, the DNA is TGTGCCAGCAGGCGGACTAGCGGGGGGGGTTCCACAGATACGCAGTATTTT.

The chain couples TRBV5-6 to TRBJ1-3; D gene uncertain. The CDR3 extends over 15 amino acids. The germline V gene has CDR1 SGHDT and CDR2 YYEEEE. V lost 4 bases, J lost 0 bases, and 11 bases lay in between. This chain's CDR3 is CASSAGLDSGNTIYF. CDR3 DNA: TGTGCCAGCAGCGCAGGACTAGACTCTGGAAACACCATATATTTT.

J is TRBJ1-2 and V is TRBV19, with D possibly being TRBD1 (6 bases). The CDR3 spans 15 residues. Germline V gene data show CDR1 as LNHDA and CDR2 as SQIVND (reference sequence). V shed 4 bases and J shed 1 base, with 13 bases lying between them. The CDR3 sequence is CASSSDSQGNYGYTF. Written as DNA, the CDR3 is TGTGCCAGTAGTAGCGACTCACAGGGTAACTATGGCTACACCTTC. The variable domain in full, with the rest retrieved from reference TRBV19 and TRBJ1-2, is DGGITQSPKYLFRKEGQNVTLSCEQNLNHDAMYWYRQDPGQGLRLIYYSQIVNDFQKGDIAEGYSVSREKKESFPLTVTSAQKNPTAFYLCASSSDSQGNYGYTFGSGTRLTVV.

The J gene is TRBJ2-3, the V gene TRBV15; weak D call: TRBD2 (7 bases). Germline V gives CDR1 LNHNV, CDR2 YYDKDF (reference sequence). The CDR3 length is 14 residues. The V end lost 1 base, the J end lost 6 bases, and 11 bases lay between the germline ends. For the CDR3, the DNA is TGTGCCACCAGCAGAGGGGGGGGCGGGGATACGCAGTATTTT. Its translation: CATSRGGGGDTQYF.

This chain uses TRBV7-9 with TRBJ2-1; 7 bases match TRBD1. Trimming cost V 5 bases and J 2 bases; bases outside gene matches: 9. This CDR3 is built from 16 residues. Per the germline V gene, CDR1 is SEHNR and CDR2 is FQNEAQ (reference sequence). The CDR3 is CASSPGQILAYNEQFF. The CDR3 coding sequence is TGTGCCAGCAGCCCGGGACAGATACTGGCCTACAATGAGCAGTTCTTC.

This chain links TRBV9 with TRBJ1-6; 10 positions match TRBD1. V was clipped by 3 bases and J by 7 bases; unmatched bases: 7. The CDR3 is 16 residues long. Germline lookup yields CDR1 SGDLS and CDR2 YYNGEE. CDR3: CASSGPGTGENSPLHF. As DNA, the CDR3 is TGTGCCAGCAGCGGACCGGGGACAGGGGAAAATTCACCCCTCCACTTT.

The V and J genes are TRBV5-1 and TRBJ1-5, with TRBD1 matching over 8 bases. Losses at the gene ends were 1 base for V and 3 bases for J; bases not matched to a gene: 3. The CDR3 has 15 residues. The germline CDR1 and CDR2 sequences are SGHRS and YFSETQ. DNA for the CDR3: TGCGCCAGCAGCTTGACAGGGGGAGTCAATCAGCCCCAGCATTTT. Translated: CASSLTGGVNQPQHF. The entire variable domain, with the rest obtained from reference TRBV5-1 and TRBJ1-5, is as follows: KAGVTQTPRYLIKTRGQQVTLSCSPISGHRSVSWYQQTPGQGLQFLFEYFSETQRNKGNFPGRFSGRQFSNSRSEMNVSTLELGDSALYLCASSLTGGVNQPQHFGDGTRLSIL.

The V and J genes are TRBV5-1 and TRBJ2-7, with TRBD2 identical over 7 bases. The CDR3 sequence is 14 residues long. Germline assignment: CDR1 SGHRS and CDR2 YFSETQ. V dropped 4 bases and J dropped 4; count of bases not matched to a gene: 8. CDR3 nucleotide sequence: TGCGCCAGCAGCCGCGGGAGCGGGGTATACGAGCAGTACTTC. Its protein product is CASSRGSGVYEQYF.

The genes are TRBV5-1 and TRBJ1-6, with D possibly TRBD1 on 5 matching bases. The CDR3 length is 15 residues. The V end was cut by 1 base, the J end by 4 bases, with 9 bases between. Germline assignment: CDR1 SGHRS and CDR2 YFSETQ. CDR3 region: CASSLRGGYNSPLHF. Written as DNA, the CDR3 is TGCGCCAGCAGCTTGAGGGGAGGGTATAATTCACCCCTCCACTTT.